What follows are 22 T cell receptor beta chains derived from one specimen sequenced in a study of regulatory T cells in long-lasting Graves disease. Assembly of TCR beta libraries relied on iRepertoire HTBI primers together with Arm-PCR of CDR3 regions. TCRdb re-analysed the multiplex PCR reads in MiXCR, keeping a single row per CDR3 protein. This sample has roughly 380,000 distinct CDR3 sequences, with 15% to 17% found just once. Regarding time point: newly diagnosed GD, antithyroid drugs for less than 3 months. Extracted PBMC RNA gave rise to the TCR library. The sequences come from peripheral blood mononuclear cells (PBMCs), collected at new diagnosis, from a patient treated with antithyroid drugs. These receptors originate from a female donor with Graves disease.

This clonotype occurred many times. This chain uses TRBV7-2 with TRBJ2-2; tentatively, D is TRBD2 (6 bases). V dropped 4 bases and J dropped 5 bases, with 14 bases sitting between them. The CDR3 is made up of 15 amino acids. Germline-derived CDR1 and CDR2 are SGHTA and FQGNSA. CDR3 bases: TGTGCCAGCAGCTCAACTGGGGGGATAACCGGGGAGCTGTTTTTT. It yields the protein CASSSTGGITGELFF.

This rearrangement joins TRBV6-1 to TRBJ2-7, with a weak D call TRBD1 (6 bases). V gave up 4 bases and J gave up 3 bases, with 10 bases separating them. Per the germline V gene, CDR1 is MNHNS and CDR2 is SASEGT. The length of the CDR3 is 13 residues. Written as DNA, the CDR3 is TGTGCCAGCAGTGTGGACAGCGGCTACGAGCAGTACTTC. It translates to CASSVDSGYEQYF.

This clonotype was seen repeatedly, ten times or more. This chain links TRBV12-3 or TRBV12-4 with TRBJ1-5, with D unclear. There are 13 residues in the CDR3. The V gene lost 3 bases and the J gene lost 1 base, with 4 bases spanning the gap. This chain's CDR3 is CASSLKSNQPQHF. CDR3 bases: TGTGCCAGCAGTTTGAAGAGCAATCAGCCCCAGCATTTT.

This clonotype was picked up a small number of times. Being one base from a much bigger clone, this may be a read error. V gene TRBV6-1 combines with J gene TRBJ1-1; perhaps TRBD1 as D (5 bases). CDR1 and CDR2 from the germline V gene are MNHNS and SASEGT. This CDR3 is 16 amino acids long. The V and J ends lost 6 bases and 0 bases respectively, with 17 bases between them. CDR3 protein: CASRPGIGVLNTEAFF. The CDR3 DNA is TGTGCCAGCAGACCCGGGATAGGGGTGTTGAACACTGAAGCTTTCTTT.

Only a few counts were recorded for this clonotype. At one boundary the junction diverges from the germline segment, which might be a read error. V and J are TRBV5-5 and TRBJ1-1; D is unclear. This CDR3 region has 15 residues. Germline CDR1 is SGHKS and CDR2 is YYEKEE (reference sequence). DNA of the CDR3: TGTGCCAACAGCTTCGGCTGGGGATCGAACACTGAAGCTTTCTTT. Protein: CANSFGWGSNTEAFF.

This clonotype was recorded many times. As DNA, the CDR3 is TGCAGTGCTAGAGTAGGATGGGGGGAGGGACAAGAGACCCAGTACTTC. This sequence encodes CSARVGWGEGQETQYF. The V call is TRBV20-1, the J call TRBJ2-5; TRBD2 aligns across 7 bases. Per the germline V gene, CDR1 is DFQATT and CDR2 is SNEGSKA (reference sequence). CDR3 length equals 16 residues. The J segment lost 2 bases and the V segment lost 1 base, leaving 10 bases of the junction unmatched.

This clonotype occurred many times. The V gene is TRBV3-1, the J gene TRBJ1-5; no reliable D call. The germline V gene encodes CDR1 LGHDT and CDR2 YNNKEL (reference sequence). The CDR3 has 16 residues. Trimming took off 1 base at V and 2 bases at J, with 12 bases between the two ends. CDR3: CASSQGRVRGNQPQHF. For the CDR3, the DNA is TGTGCCAGCAGCCAAGGGAGGGTCCGGGGCAATCAGCCCCAGCATTTT.

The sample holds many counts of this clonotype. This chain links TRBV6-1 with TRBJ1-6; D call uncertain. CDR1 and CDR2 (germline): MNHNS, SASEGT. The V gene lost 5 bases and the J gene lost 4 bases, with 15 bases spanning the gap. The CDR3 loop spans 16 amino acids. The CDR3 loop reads CASSKPLSQYNSPLHF. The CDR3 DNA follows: TGTGCCAGCAGTAAACCCCTCTCGCAATATAATTCACCCCTCCACTTT.

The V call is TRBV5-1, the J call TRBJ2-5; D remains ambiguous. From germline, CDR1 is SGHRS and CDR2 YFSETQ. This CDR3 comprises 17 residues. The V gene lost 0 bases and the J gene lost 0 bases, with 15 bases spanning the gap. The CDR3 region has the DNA TGCGCCAGCAGCTTGGAGGGTGCGGCGGCGTACCAAGAGACCCAGTACTTC. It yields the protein CASSLEGAAAYQETQYF.

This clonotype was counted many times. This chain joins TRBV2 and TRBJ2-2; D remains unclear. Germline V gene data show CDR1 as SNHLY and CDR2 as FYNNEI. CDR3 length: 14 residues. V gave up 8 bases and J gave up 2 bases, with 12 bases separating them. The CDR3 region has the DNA TGTGCCAGCGTCTGGGAACCAAACACCGGGGAGCTGTTTTTT. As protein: CASVWEPNTGELFF.

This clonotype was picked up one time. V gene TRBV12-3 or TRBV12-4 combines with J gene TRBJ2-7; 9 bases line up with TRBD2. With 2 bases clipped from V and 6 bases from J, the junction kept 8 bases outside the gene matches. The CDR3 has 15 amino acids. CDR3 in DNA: TGTGCCAGCAGTTTATCGGTTAGCGGGGGCTCCGAGCAGTACTTC. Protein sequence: CASSLSVSGGSEQYF.

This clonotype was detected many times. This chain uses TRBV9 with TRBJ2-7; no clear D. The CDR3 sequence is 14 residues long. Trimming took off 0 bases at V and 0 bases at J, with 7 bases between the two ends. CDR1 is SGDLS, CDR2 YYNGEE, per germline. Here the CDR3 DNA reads TGTGCCAGCAGCGTAGAGGCCAACTCCTACGAGCAGTACTTC. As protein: CASSVEANSYEQYF.

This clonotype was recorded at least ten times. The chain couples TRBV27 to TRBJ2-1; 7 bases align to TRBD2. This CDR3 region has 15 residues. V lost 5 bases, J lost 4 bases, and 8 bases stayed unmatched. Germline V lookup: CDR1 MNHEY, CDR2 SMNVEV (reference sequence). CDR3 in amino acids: CASSERGGPYNEQFF. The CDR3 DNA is TGTGCCAGCAGTGAGCGGGGAGGACCTTACAATGAGCAGTTCTTC.

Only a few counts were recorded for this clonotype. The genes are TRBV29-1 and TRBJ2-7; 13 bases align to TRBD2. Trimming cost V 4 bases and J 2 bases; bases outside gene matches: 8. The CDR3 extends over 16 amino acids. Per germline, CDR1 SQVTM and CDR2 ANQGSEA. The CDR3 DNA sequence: TGCAGCGTTGTGCAACTAGCGGGAGGGCTAACCTACGAGCAGTACTTC. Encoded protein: CSVVQLAGGLTYEQYF.

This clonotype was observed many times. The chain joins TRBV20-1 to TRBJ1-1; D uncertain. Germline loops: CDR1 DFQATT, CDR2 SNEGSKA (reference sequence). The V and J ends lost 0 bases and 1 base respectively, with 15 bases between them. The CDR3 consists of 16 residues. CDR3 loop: CSARDWASPENTEAFF. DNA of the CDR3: TGCAGTGCTAGAGATTGGGCCAGCCCTGAGAACACTGAAGCTTTCTTT.

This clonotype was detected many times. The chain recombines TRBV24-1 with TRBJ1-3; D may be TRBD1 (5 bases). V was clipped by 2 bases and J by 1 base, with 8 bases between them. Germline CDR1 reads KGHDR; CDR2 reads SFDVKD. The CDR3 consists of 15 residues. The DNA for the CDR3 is TGTGCCACCAGTGATTCCGGGGGATCTGGAAACACCATATATTTT. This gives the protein CATSDSGGSGNTIYF.

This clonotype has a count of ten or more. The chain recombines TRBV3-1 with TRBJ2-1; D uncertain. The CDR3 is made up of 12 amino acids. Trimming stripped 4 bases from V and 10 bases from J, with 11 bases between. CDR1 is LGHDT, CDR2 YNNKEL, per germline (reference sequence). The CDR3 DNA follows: TGTGCCAGCAGCCTTCTATCGGCCGAGCAGTTCTTC. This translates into CASSLLSAEQFF.

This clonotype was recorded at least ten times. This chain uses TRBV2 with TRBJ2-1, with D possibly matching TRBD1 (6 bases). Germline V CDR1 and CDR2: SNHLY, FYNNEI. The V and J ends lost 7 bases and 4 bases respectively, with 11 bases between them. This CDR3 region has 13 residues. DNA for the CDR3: TGTGCCAGCAACAGGGACCCTTACAATGAGCAGTTCTTC. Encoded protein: CASNRDPYNEQFF.

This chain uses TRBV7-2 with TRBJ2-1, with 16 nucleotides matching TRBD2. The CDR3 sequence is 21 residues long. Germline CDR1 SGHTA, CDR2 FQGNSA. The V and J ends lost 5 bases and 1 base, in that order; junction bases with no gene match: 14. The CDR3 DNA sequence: TGTGCCAGCAGCGCCGGAAGGAAGGGACTAGCGGGAGGGCGATCCTACAATGAGCAGTTCTTC. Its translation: CASSAGRKGLAGGRSYNEQFF.

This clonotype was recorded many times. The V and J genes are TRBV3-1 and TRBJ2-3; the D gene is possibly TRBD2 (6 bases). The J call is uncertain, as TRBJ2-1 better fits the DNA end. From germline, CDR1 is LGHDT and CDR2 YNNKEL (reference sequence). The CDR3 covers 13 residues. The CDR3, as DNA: TGTGCCAGCAGCCAAGGGGAGGTGGGTGAGCAGTTCTTC. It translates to CASSQGEVGEQFF.

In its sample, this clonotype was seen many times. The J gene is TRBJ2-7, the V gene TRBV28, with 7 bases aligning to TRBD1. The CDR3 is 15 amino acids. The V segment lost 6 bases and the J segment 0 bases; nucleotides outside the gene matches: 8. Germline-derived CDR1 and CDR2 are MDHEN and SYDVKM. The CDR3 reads CASRTTGVDSYEQYF. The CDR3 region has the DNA TGTGCCAGCAGAACAACAGGGGTCGACTCCTACGAGCAGTACTTC.

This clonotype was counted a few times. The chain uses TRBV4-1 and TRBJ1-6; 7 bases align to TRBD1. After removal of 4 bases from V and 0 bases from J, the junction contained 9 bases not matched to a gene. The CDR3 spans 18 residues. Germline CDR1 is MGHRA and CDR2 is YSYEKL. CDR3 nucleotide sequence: TGCGCCAGCAGCCGGGACACACAGGGGAGCTCCTATAATTCACCCCTCCACTTT. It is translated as CASSRDTQGSSYNSPLHF.